The 21 T cell receptor beta chains given below trace back to one sample, sequenced in a study of T cell responses to AZD1222 COVID-19 vaccine. Sequenced by immunoSEQ multiplex PCR; TCRdb stores in-frame clones only, minus some. The sample contains about 76,000 clones, about 88% of which appear only once. This material consisted of peripheral blood, taken on day 0 of AZD1222 vaccination. The receptors here all came from an adult in good health.

The count of this clone is one. This sequence joins TRBV6-1 and TRBJ1-5; TRBD1 matches at 7 bases. There are 15 residues in the CDR3. In germline, CDR1 is MNHNS, CDR2 SASEGT. Trimming cost V 1 base and J 3 bases; bases outside gene matches: 3. The CDR3 DNA reads as TGTGCCAGCAGTGAAGGGACAGGAGACAATCAGCCCCAGCATTTT. It encodes CASSEGTGDNQPQHF.

The chain carries TRBV7-2 and TRBJ2-1; D remains unclear. In germline, CDR1 is SGHTA, CDR2 FQGNSA. The CDR3 covers 14 residues. V dropped 1 base and J dropped 7 bases, with 11 bases sitting between them. The CDR3 bases are TGTGCCAGCAGCTTAGAGGCCGTCGTGAATGAGCAGTTCTTC. Its protein product is CASSLEAVVNEQFF.

The CDR3 sequence: CASSFSPRFFGQAPNEQYF. CDR3 coding DNA: TGTGCCAGCAGCTTTTCTCCCCGATTCTTTGGACAGGCCCCAAACGAGCAGTACTTC. The gene calls are TRBV7-3 and TRBJ2-7; 7 positions agree with TRBD1. CDR1 and CDR2 (germline): SGHTA, FQGTGA. CDR3 size: 19 residues. V lost 3 bases to trimming and J lost 5 bases; unmatched junction nucleotides: 22. Based on the CDR3 plus reference TRBV7-3 and TRBJ2-7, the full variable domain is GAGVSQTPSNKVTEKGKYVELRCDPISGHTALYWYRQSLGQGPEFLIYFQGTGAADDSGLPNDRFFAVRPEGSVSTLKIQRTERGDSAVYLCASSFSPRFFGQAPNEQYFGPGTRLTVT.

V is TRBV4-1 and J is TRBJ2-7; D may correspond to TRBD1 or TRBD2 (5 bases each). Trimming left V 4 bases short and J 7 bases short, with 26 bases between. This CDR3 has 17 amino acids. The V gene's germline CDR1 is MGHRA and CDR2 YSYEKL. The CDR3 sequence is CASSPNFLSGYRREQYF. The CDR3, as DNA: TGCGCCAGCAGCCCAAACTTCTTAAGCGGCTACAGGCGGGAGCAGTACTTC.

This chain links TRBV3-1 (or the pseudogene TRBV3-2) with TRBJ2-7, with D uncertain. The V end lost 1 base, the J end lost 3 bases, and 10 bases lay between the germline ends. The CDR3 consists of 14 residues. CDR1 and CDR2 from the germline V gene are LGHDT and YNNKEL (reference sequence). The CDR3 protein is CASSQGVGYYEQYV. In nucleotides, the CDR3 is TGTGCCAGCAGCCAAGGAGTAGGGTACTACGAGCAGTACGTC.

The CDR3 sequence is CASSSTTGARTSYNSPLHF. The CDR3 bases are TGTGCCAGCAGCTCAACTACAGGGGCAAGAACTTCCTATAATTCACCCCTCCACTTT. The chain uses TRBV28 and TRBJ1-6; 7 bases align to TRBD1. The CDR3 loop spans 19 amino acids. V shed 6 bases, J shed 1 base, and the junction held 15 bases outside the gene matches. Germline CDR1 and CDR2: MDHEN and SYDVKM.

The chain couples TRBV28 to TRBJ2-7, with D maybe TRBD2 (5 bases). CDR1 MDHEN and CDR2 SYDVKM come from the germline V gene. Trimming pared 3 bases from V and 7 bases from J, leaving 10 bases between. The CDR3 covers 12 residues. CDR3: CASSFLQREQYF. Here the CDR3 DNA reads TGTGCCAGCAGTTTTCTCCAGCGGGAGCAGTACTTC.

CDR3 nucleotide sequence: TGTGCCAGCTCCCCAGGGACAGGGAGAACGAGCTCCTACAATGAGCAGTTCTTC. This codes for CASSPGTGRTSSYNEQFF. This chain uses TRBV18 with TRBJ2-1; 9 nucleotides match TRBD1. The length of the CDR3 is 18 residues. Per germline, CDR1 KGHSH and CDR2 LQKENI. Trimming cost V 6 bases and J 0 bases; bases outside gene matches: 12.

This chain uses TRBV6-4 with TRBJ2-2; D uncertain. V lost 4 bases, J lost 6 bases, and 9 bases lay in between. Germline loops: CDR1 MRHNA, CDR2 SNTAGT. The CDR3 is made up of 13 amino acids. CDR3 bases: TGTGCCAGCAGTGCGGAAGCTCCCGGGGAGCTGTTTTTT. Translation gives CASSAEAPGELFF.

The chain recombines TRBV10-1 with TRBJ2-3; 10 bases are shared with TRBD2. The length of the CDR3 is 18 residues. V lost 1 base, J lost 2 bases, and 9 bases stayed unmatched. Germline CDR1 reads WNHNN; CDR2 reads SYGVQD (reference sequence). The CDR3 sequence: CASSEFGSGRFFTDTQYF. In nucleotides, the CDR3 is TGCGCCAGCAGTGAGTTCGGTAGCGGGAGGTTCTTCACAGATACGCAGTATTTT.

This chain links TRBV7-6 with TRBJ1-1, with a weak D call TRBD1 (6 bases). V gave up 1 base and J gave up 9 bases, with 9 bases separating them. This CDR3 comprises 12 residues. CDR1 and CDR2 (germline): SGHVS, FNYEAQ. In nucleotides, the CDR3 is TGTGCCAGCAGCTTAGGCGACAGGAAAGCTTTCTTT. Protein sequence: CASSLGDRKAFF.

The chain carries TRBV19 and TRBJ1-1, with 11 positions matching TRBD1. V shed 3 bases and J 10 bases; nucleotides not matched to a gene: 1. The CDR3 consists of 12 residues. The V gene's germline CDR1 is LNHDA and CDR2 SQIVND (reference sequence). The CDR3 spells CASSIGQGAAFF. In nucleotides, the CDR3 is TGTGCCAGTAGTATTGGACAGGGGGCAGCTTTCTTT.

This clone was recorded once. V is TRBV5-4 and J is TRBJ2-5; D might be TRBD2 (5 bases). This CDR3 region has 13 residues. Trimming stripped 0 bases from V and 7 bases from J, with 10 bases between. The germline CDR1 and CDR2 sequences are SGHNT and YYREEE (reference sequence). CDR3 sequence (DNA): TGTGCCAGCAGCTTGGGAGGGATTGTGACCCAGTACTTC. It is translated as CASSLGGIVTQYF.

The rearrangement uses TRBV7-9 and TRBJ1-3, with D uncertain. The germline V gene has CDR1 SEHNR and CDR2 FQNEAQ (reference sequence). The CDR3 spans 14 residues. Trimming cost V 10 bases and J 5 bases, with 18 bases left between them. The CDR3 here is CAISAGLSRNTIYF. The CDR3 region has the DNA TGTGCCATTTCCGCCGGGCTCAGTAGAAACACCATATATTTT.

J is TRBJ1-6 and V is TRBV9, with D uncertain. The CDR3 has 13 amino acids. Trimming shortened V by 0 bases and J by 7 bases, and 5 bases separated the two germline ends. Germline V CDR1 and CDR2: SGDLS, YYNGEE. The CDR3 region is CASSVAENSPLHF. As DNA, the CDR3 is TGTGCCAGCAGCGTAGCTGAGAATTCACCCCTCCACTTT.

V gene TRBV3-1 (or the pseudogene TRBV3-2) combines with J gene TRBJ1-1; TRBD1 matches at 11 bases. CDR1 LGHDT and CDR2 YNNKEL come from the germline V gene (reference sequence). V lost 3 bases and J lost 4; bases outside the gene matches: 4. CDR3 size: 15 residues. CDR3 bases: TGTGCCAGCAGCCATACCGGGACAGGGGGCACTGAAGCTTTCTTT. Encoded protein: CASSHTGTGGTEAFF.

V is TRBV28 and J is TRBJ2-4; TRBD1 matches at 8 bases. With V trimmed by 10 bases and J by 7 bases, 12 bases remained unmatched. Germline V gives CDR1 MDHEN, CDR2 SYDVKM. This CDR3 is built from 14 residues. For the CDR3, the DNA is TGTGCCACCGTAATGCAGGGGGCTAGGAACATTCAGTACTTC. The encoded protein is CATVMQGARNIQYF.

The rearrangement joins TRBV7-6 to TRBJ2-1; TRBD2 matches 9 bases. Losses at the gene ends were 1 base for V and 0 bases for J; bases not matched to a gene: 1. This CDR3 is built from 16 residues. Germline loops: CDR1 SGHVS, CDR2 FNYEAQ. The DNA of the CDR3 is TGTGCCAGCAGCTTAGAAGCGGGAGGCTCCTACAATGAGCAGTTCTTC. This gives the protein CASSLEAGGSYNEQFF.

The chain combines TRBV6-5 with TRBJ1-2; tentative D call: TRBD1 (5 bases). This CDR3 is built from 15 residues. CDR1 is MNHEY, CDR2 SVGAGI, per germline. V was shortened by 4 bases and J by 4 bases, with 16 bases between the two germline ends. CDR3 nucleotide sequence: TGTGCCAGCAGTTCCTCGACAGCCGATATCTATGGCTACACCTTC. It yields the protein CASSSSTADIYGYTF.

V is TRBV6-5 and J is TRBJ1-1; D gene uncertain. V was shortened by 6 bases and J by 3 bases, with 11 bases between the two germline ends. CDR3 length: 13 amino acids. Germline V gives CDR1 MNHEY, CDR2 SVGAGI. CDR3 nucleotides: TGTGCCAGCAGGGGCCGGCCGGACACTGAAGCTTTCTTT. Amino acids: CASRGRPDTEAFF.

This chain joins TRBV18 and TRBJ2-7; 12 positions agree with TRBD2. The V gene end was trimmed by 6 bases and the J gene end by 3 bases; junction bases not matched to a gene: 6. In germline, CDR1 is KGHSH, CDR2 LQKENI. This CDR3 region has 15 residues. This chain's CDR3 is CASSQTSGGFYEQYF. CDR3 in DNA: TGTGCCAGCTCCCAGACTAGCGGGGGCTTCTACGAGCAGTACTTC. Full variable domain (remainder filled in from reference TRBV18 and TRBJ2-7): NAGVMQNPRHLVRRRGQEARLRCSPMKGHSHVYWYRQLPEEGLKFMVYLQKENIIDESGMPKERFSAEFPKEGPSILRIQQVVRGDSAAYFCASSQTSGGFYEQYFGPGTRLTVT.